One and the same sample provided the 9 T cell receptor beta chains below, sequenced in a study of untreated major depressive disorder. Notes on the study in general: Compared with controls, depressed patients showed more TRBV05-01 (Vbeta 5.1) usage in CD4+ T cells.

Sequencing used immunoSEQ multiplex PCR; TCRdb keeps in-frame clones, though not all of them. The table has more than 25,000 clones, around 90% seen once. For these TCRs, the target antigens are not known. Sequencing was carried out using CD4+ T cells from PBMCs. The receptors stem from a woman younger than 45 with major depressive disorder.

The chain recombines TRBV7-2 with TRBJ2-3; D perhaps matches TRBD1 (6 bases). CDR1 and CDR2 from the germline V gene are SGHTA and FQGNSA. CDR3 length: 15 residues. Trimming pared 0 bases from V and 6 bases from J, leaving 13 bases between. The CDR3 nucleotides read TGTGCCAGCAGCTTAGCTGTGGGGGCCCCGGATACGCAGTATTTT. Amino acid sequence: CASSLAVGAPDTQYF.

The chain employs TRBV9 and TRBJ2-3, with D perhaps TRBD2 (6 bases). CDR3 length: 14 amino acids. Deletions cut 4 bases from V and 4 bases from J, with 13 bases between. Germline values: CDR1 SGDLS, CDR2 YYNGEE. CDR3 loop: CASSPYRRADTQYF. The CDR3 DNA is TGTGCCAGCAGCCCGTACAGGAGGGCAGATACGCAGTATTTT. The whole variable domain, remainder taken from reference TRBV9 and TRBJ2-3, is DSGVTQTPKHLITATGQRVTLRCSPRSGDLSVYWYQQSLDQGLQFLIQYYNGEERAKGNILERFSAQQFPDLHSELNLSSLELGDSALYFCASSPYRRADTQYFGPGTRLTVL.

This CDR3 is CASSPQGDSIYSNQPQHF. The CDR3, as DNA: TGTGCCAGCAGCCCCCAGGGGGACTCCATCTATAGCAATCAGCCCCAGCATTTT. This sequence joins TRBV9 and TRBJ1-5; TRBD1 matches at 7 bases. The length of the CDR3 is 18 residues. J gave up 0 bases and V 4 bases, and 13 bases lay outside the gene matches. CDR1 and CDR2 (germline): SGDLS, YYNGEE.

This clone was observed once. The V and J genes are TRBV5-1 and TRBJ2-5; D is undetermined. The CDR3 extends over 13 amino acids. Germline assignment: CDR1 SGHRS and CDR2 YFSETQ. V lost 0 bases and J lost 0, with 3 bases in between. CDR3 in DNA: TGCGCCAGCAGCTTGGACCACCAAGAGACCCAGTACTTC. Amino acid sequence: CASSLDHQETQYF.

The chain uses TRBV7-8 and TRBJ2-7; D may correspond to TRBD1 or TRBD2 (5 bases each). Trimming shortened V by 2 bases and J by 3 bases, and 14 bases separated the two germline ends. The CDR3 is made up of 15 amino acids. Germline lookup yields CDR1 SGHVS and CDR2 FQNEAQ. The CDR3 sequence is CASSLPGTLLYEQYF. The CDR3 nucleotides are TGTGCCAGCAGCTTACCCGGGACCCTCCTCTACGAGCAGTACTTC.

This chain links TRBV28 with TRBJ1-2; tentatively, D is TRBD1 (6 bases). Germline CDR1 MDHEN, CDR2 SYDVKM. This CDR3 has 13 amino acids. V lost 4 bases and J 8 bases, leaving 14 bases between the germline ends. CDR3 coding DNA: TGTGCCAGCAGTTCCCTACAGGGTCGCGGCTACACCTTC. Amino acids: CASSSLQGRGYTF.

The rearrangement joins TRBV19 to TRBJ1-3; weak D call: TRBD1 (5 bases). The CDR3 is 14 residues long. V shed 3 bases and J shed 2 bases, with 8 bases lying between them. CDR1 and CDR2 (germline): LNHDA, SQIVND (reference sequence). The CDR3 DNA reads TGTGCCAGTAGTATCGACAGCGCTGGAAACACCATATATTTT. This sequence encodes CASSIDSAGNTIYF.

The rearrangement joins TRBV10-3 to TRBJ2-7; D unclear. Deletions cut 11 bases from V and 2 bases from J, with 13 bases between. The CDR3 spans 12 residues. Germline V gives CDR1 ENHRY, CDR2 SYGVKD. The CDR3 region is CAVSPGPYEQYF. The CDR3 DNA reads as TGTGCCGTTTCACCTGGCCCCTACGAGCAGTACTTC.

This chain connects TRBV5-1 to TRBJ2-7, with TRBD2 matching over 9 bases. The CDR3 has 15 residues. The germline V gene has CDR1 SGHRS and CDR2 YFSETQ. The V gene end was trimmed by 0 bases and the J gene end by 2 bases; junction bases not matched to a gene: 3. CDR3 nucleotide sequence: TGCGCCAGCAGCTTGGATAGCGGGGGAACCTACGAGCAGTACTTC. Protein sequence: CASSLDSGGTYEQYF.